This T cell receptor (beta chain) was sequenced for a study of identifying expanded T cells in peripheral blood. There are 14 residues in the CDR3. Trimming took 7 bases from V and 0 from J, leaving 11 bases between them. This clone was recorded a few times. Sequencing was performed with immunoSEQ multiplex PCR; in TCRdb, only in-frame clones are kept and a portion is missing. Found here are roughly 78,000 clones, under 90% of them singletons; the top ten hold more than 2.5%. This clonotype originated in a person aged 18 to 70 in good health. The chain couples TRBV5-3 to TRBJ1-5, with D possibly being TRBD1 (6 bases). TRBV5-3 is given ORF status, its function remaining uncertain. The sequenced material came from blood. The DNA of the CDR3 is TGTGCCAGAGCAGTCAGGGGTAGCAATCAGCCCCAGCATTTT. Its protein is CARAVRGSNQPQHF.